Listed here are 32 T cell receptor beta chains from one sample, sequenced in a study of T cells after yellow fever vaccination. From the 5' RACE reads, TCRdb called clonotypes with MiXCR, one entry per CDR3 protein. Found here are 100,000 to 150,000 distinct CDR3 sequences, about 7% of them singletons; the top ten hold roughly 2.5%. This sample comprised CD4+ T cells sorted from PBMCs, obtained approximately 11 days after the first yellow fever vaccination. These receptors were collected from a man between 18 and 35 years old who received the YFV17D yellow fever vaccine.

This clonotype was counted many times. This rearrangement joins TRBV4-3 to TRBJ2-3; D ambiguous. V was shortened by 4 bases and J by 0 bases, with 11 bases between the two germline ends. The CDR3 runs to 15 residues. Germline values: CDR1 LGHNA, CDR2 YSLEER. CDR3 bases: TGCGCCAGCAGCCGCATAGTTGTGAGCACAGATACGCAGTATTTT. This gives the protein CASSRIVVSTDTQYF.

This clonotype was picked up a small number of times. The chain is built from TRBV14 and TRBJ2-5, with D unresolved. CDR1 is SGHDN, CDR2 FVKESK, per germline. CDR3 length: 11 amino acids. V was cut by 0 bases and J by 7 bases, with 3 bases left in between. The CDR3 nucleotides are TGTGCCAGCAGCCAAGAAGCGACCCAGTACTTC. It yields the protein CASSQEATQYF.

This clonotype appeared many times. V gene TRBV2 combines with J gene TRBJ2-2, with 8 bases identical to TRBD1. The CDR3 is made up of 16 amino acids. Germline V gene sequence: CDR1 SNHLY, CDR2 FYNNEI. V lost 6 bases to trimming and J lost 0 bases; unmatched junction nucleotides: 6. The CDR3 reads CASRRDRTANTGELFF. As DNA, the CDR3 is TGTGCCAGCAGGAGGGACAGGACTGCGAACACCGGGGAGCTGTTTTTT.

The sample holds a few counts of this clonotype. The junction does not match germline at one end; this may be a read error. The V call is TRBV12-3 or TRBV12-4, the J call TRBJ1-2, with D maybe TRBD1 (6 bases). The CDR3 has 13 amino acids. The CDR3 protein is CASSIAGAYGYTF. CDR3 bases: TGTGCCAGCAGTATAGCAGGGGCCTATGGCTACACCTTC.

This clonotype was counted ten times or more. The chain is built from TRBV7-8 and TRBJ2-3; 11 bases map to TRBD2. Germline V lookup: CDR1 SGHVS, CDR2 FQNEAQ. The CDR3 runs 16 residues. J was trimmed by 4 bases and V by 5 bases; bases with no gene match: 8. The CDR3 loop is CASSRLAGGPADTQYF. The CDR3 region has the DNA TGTGCCAGCAGCCGGCTAGCGGGGGGCCCCGCAGATACGCAGTATTTT.

This clonotype has at least ten counts. This chain connects TRBV4-1 to TRBJ1-2; D is undetermined. Trimming pared 0 bases from V and 3 bases from J, leaving 8 bases between. The CDR3 loop spans 14 amino acids. In germline, CDR1 is MGHRA, CDR2 YSYEKL. CDR3 sequence (DNA): TGCGCCAGCAGCCAAGAAAATTGGGACTATGGCTACACCTTC. Translation: CASSQENWDYGYTF.

CDR3 nucleotides: TGTGCCATTACTAGCTCCTACAATGAGCAGTTCTTC. The encoded protein is CAITSSYNEQFF. This chain uses TRBV10-3 with TRBJ2-1, with D perhaps TRBD2 (5 bases). Per germline, CDR1 ENHRY and CDR2 SYGVKD. The CDR3 is 12 residues long. Trimming removed 9 bases from V and 0 bases from J, with 6 bases in between.

The table lists this clonotype with many counts. The chain has TRBV20-1 and TRBJ2-1; the match to TRBD2 covers 8 bases. Trimming cost V 0 bases and J 0 bases; bases outside gene matches: 4. The CDR3 consists of 16 residues. Germline CDR1 reads DFQATT; CDR2 reads SNEGSKA (reference sequence). CDR3 residues: CSARDYSGGSYNEQFF. The CDR3 DNA reads TGCAGTGCTAGAGATTACAGCGGGGGCTCCTACAATGAGCAGTTCTTC.

This clonotype has a handful of counts. The chain uses TRBV20-1 and TRBJ2-1; D is tentatively TRBD1 or TRBD2 (6 bases each). Per germline, CDR1 DFQATT and CDR2 SNEGSKA (reference sequence). V was clipped by 1 base and J by 8 bases, with 15 bases between them. CDR3 length: 14 amino acids. The CDR3 spells CSARGAYGGDEQFF. In nucleotides, the CDR3 is TGCAGTGCTAGAGGCGCGTACGGGGGCGATGAGCAGTTCTTC.

This clonotype was seen ten or more times. The chain employs TRBV5-1 and TRBJ2-2, with unresolved D. This CDR3 has 14 residues. V lost 1 base and J lost 0, with 4 bases in between. The germline CDR1 and CDR2 sequences are SGHRS and YFSETQ. CDR3 loop: CASSLSTNTGELFF. The DNA of the CDR3 is TGCGCCAGCAGCTTGAGTACGAACACCGGGGAGCTGTTTTTT.

This clonotype was found a few times. The chain carries TRBV11-1 and TRBJ2-1; 9 positions match TRBD1. Germline assignment: CDR1 SGHAT and CDR2 FQDESV (reference sequence). The trim removed 6 bases at V and 10 bases at J, leaving 7 bases unmatched. This CDR3 spans 13 amino acids. CDR3 coding DNA: TGTGCCAGCAGTGGGGGACAGGGTCGGGAGCAGTTCTTC. Protein: CASSGGQGREQFF.

Ten or more counts support this clonotype. The rearrangement uses TRBV10-3 and TRBJ1-3, with TRBD1 identical over 9 bases. V was pared by 4 bases and J by 2 bases, with 3 bases of the junction left unmatched. This CDR3 region has 15 residues. Per the germline V gene, CDR1 is ENHRY and CDR2 is SYGVKD. The chain's CDR3 is CAISARTGAGNTIYF. The DNA for the CDR3 is TGTGCCATCAGTGCCCGGACAGGGGCTGGAAACACCATATATTTT.

The V gene is TRBV4-3, the J gene TRBJ2-1, with D maybe TRBD1 (6 bases). This CDR3 region has 16 residues. Germline CDR1 and CDR2: LGHNA and YSLEER. The germline V and J ends were trimmed by 1 base and 3 bases, with 13 bases remaining between them. Written as DNA, the CDR3 is TGCGCCAGCAGCCAAGCCCCAGGGGCTCACTACAATGAGCAGTTCTTC. Translating gives CASSQAPGAHYNEQFF.

There are many counts of this clonotype. The rearrangement uses TRBV9 and TRBJ2-5; 13 bases fit TRBD2. V was pared by 4 bases and J by 2 bases, with 8 bases of the junction left unmatched. CDR1 is SGDLS, CDR2 YYNGEE, per germline. The CDR3 spans 17 residues. CDR3 bases: TGTGCCAGCAGCATCGGGACTAGCGGGGCCCAGCAAGAGACCCAGTACTTC. This codes for CASSIGTSGAQQETQYF.

This clonotype was seen many times. The rearrangement uses TRBV10-3 and TRBJ2-5; TRBD1 is a possible D gene (6 bases). Germline V gene data show CDR1 as ENHRY and CDR2 as SYGVKD. Trimming took off 2 bases at V and 5 bases at J, with 12 bases between the two ends. This CDR3 spans 14 amino acids. DNA of the CDR3: TGTGCCATCAGTGAGAGTCAGGGGCGGGAGACCCAGTACTTC. It encodes CAISESQGRETQYF.

In its sample, this clonotype was seen many times. The CDR3 region is CASSLYGTGVTEAFF. The DNA for the CDR3 is TGCGCCAGCAGCTTATACGGGACAGGGGTCACTGAAGCTTTCTTT. The chain is built from TRBV5-1 and TRBJ1-1; 10 positions match TRBD1. Germline values: CDR1 SGHRS, CDR2 YFSETQ. This CDR3 spans 15 amino acids. Trimming at V came to 2 bases and at J to 4 bases, leaving 5 bases not matched to a gene.

V is TRBV3-1 and J is TRBJ1-4; 8 bases are shared with TRBD1. This CDR3 spans 15 amino acids. Trimming took 4 bases from V and 4 from J; bases not matched to a gene: 5. Germline V CDR1 and CDR2: LGHDT, YNNKEL (reference sequence). CDR3 loop: CASSLGQGLNEKLFF. The CDR3 DNA reads as TGTGCCAGCAGCCTCGGACAGGGCCTTAATGAAAAACTGTTTTTT.

This clonotype was detected ten times or more. For the CDR3, the DNA is TGTGCCAGCACTGCTAGACAGGTTGACCCCTGGGGCACCGGGGAGCTGTTTTTT. It encodes CASTARQVDPWGTGELFF. The chain combines TRBV11-2 with TRBJ2-2; D is possibly TRBD1 (6 bases). Germline V gene lookup returns CDR1 SGHAT and CDR2 FQNNGV. V lost 7 bases and J 4 bases, leaving 25 bases between the germline ends. CDR3 length equals 18 residues.

This clonotype was counted ten times or more. The chain recombines TRBV3-1 with TRBJ2-7, with D possibly being TRBD2 (5 bases). The ends were cut back, 1 base at V and 6 bases at J, with 7 bases in the middle. Germline lookup yields CDR1 LGHDT and CDR2 YNNKEL (reference sequence). CDR3 size: 12 residues. The DNA for the CDR3 is TGTGCCAGCAGCCAAGGGAGGCGCGAGCAGTACTTC. Its translation: CASSQGRREQYF.

The V gene is TRBV29-1, the J gene TRBJ2-6; 8 positions match TRBD1. Germline V gives CDR1 SQVTM, CDR2 ANQGSEA. Germline trimming cut 7 bases from V and 2 bases from J; bases unmatched to any gene: 4. This CDR3 has 14 residues. CDR3: CSAATGAGANVLTF. The CDR3 nucleotides are TGCAGCGCGGCGACAGGGGCTGGGGCCAACGTCCTGACTTTC.

This clonotype was recorded at least ten times. This chain uses TRBV9 with TRBJ2-2, with D perhaps matching TRBD1 or TRBD2 (5 bases each). V was pared by 0 bases and J by 4 bases, with 10 bases between. Germline V gives CDR1 SGDLS, CDR2 YYNGEE. The CDR3 is 15 amino acids. The CDR3 nucleotides read TGTGCCAGCAGCGTAGCCGGGGCTAGCACCGGGGAGCTGTTTTTT. Amino acid sequence: CASSVAGASTGELFF.

The sample holds many counts of this clonotype. V gene TRBV5-1 combines with J gene TRBJ2-2; D is undetermined. Trimming removed 1 base from V and 0 bases from J, with 7 bases in between. This CDR3 contains 15 residues. Germline lookup yields CDR1 SGHRS and CDR2 YFSETQ. CDR3 sequence (DNA): TGCGCCAGCAGCTTGTCCGTAACGAACACCGGGGAGCTGTTTTTT. It encodes CASSLSVTNTGELFF.

This clonotype was seen at least ten times. The gene calls are TRBV28 and TRBJ1-1, with unresolved D. CDR3 length equals 12 residues. Germline V CDR1 and CDR2: MDHEN, SYDVKM. V was pared by 4 bases and J by 8 bases, with 11 bases between. DNA for the CDR3: TGTGCCAGCAGTTCGGCGGGGAAAGAAGCTTTCTTT. Its protein is CASSSAGKEAFF.

This clonotype was recorded many times. The chain recombines TRBV5-1 with TRBJ2-2; 7 bases agree with TRBD1. CDR3 size: 15 residues. Germline CDR1 reads SGHRS; CDR2 reads YFSETQ. V was clipped by 4 bases and J by 4 bases; unmatched bases: 7. Written as DNA, the CDR3 is TGCGCCAGCAGCGAGCGGACAGGCCTCACCGGGGAGCTGTTTTTT. Translation: CASSERTGLTGELFF. Together with reference TRBV5-1 and TRBJ2-2, the CDR3 gives the full variable domain: KAGVTQTPRYLIKTRGQQVTLSCSPISGHRSVSWYQQTPGQGLQFLFEYFSETQRNKGNFPGRFSGRQFSNSRSEMNVSTLELGDSALYLCASSERTGLTGELFFGEGSRLTVL.

This clonotype was seen ten or more times. V and J are TRBV7-2 and TRBJ2-1, with 12 bases lining up with TRBD2. V gave up 1 base and J gave up 9 bases; unmatched junction bases: 7. The CDR3 has 16 residues. CDR1 and CDR2 (germline): SGHTA, FQGNSA. The CDR3, as DNA: TGTGCCAGCAGCTTAGTGCCTAGCGGGGGGGTAATTGAGCAGTTCTTC. Amino acid sequence: CASSLVPSGGVIEQFF.

This clonotype was counted at least ten times. V usage is TRBV7-2 and J usage is TRBJ2-7, with 7 positions matching TRBD2. CDR3 size: 15 residues. In germline, CDR1 is SGHTA, CDR2 FQGNSA. With V trimmed by 4 bases and J by 0 bases, 6 bases remained unmatched. In nucleotides, the CDR3 is TGTGCCAGCAGCTGGGGGGGGTGGGACTCCTACGAGCAGTACTTC. Translated: CASSWGGWDSYEQYF.

This clonotype was found a few times. This chain joins TRBV7-2 and TRBJ2-1; D ambiguous. This CDR3 has 15 residues. In germline, CDR1 is SGHTA, CDR2 FQGNSA. V was trimmed by 0 bases and J by 4 bases, leaving 10 bases between them. The CDR3 spells CASSLAPTGYNEQFF. The CDR3 bases are TGTGCCAGCAGCTTAGCGCCGACCGGTTACAATGAGCAGTTCTTC.

This clonotype was seen many times. This chain joins TRBV29-1 and TRBJ2-3, with 10 positions matching TRBD2. The CDR3 length is 14 residues. Germline V gene lookup returns CDR1 SQVTM and CDR2 ANQGSEA. The junction had 5 bases not matched to a gene; V was cut back by 7 bases and J by 1 base. The CDR3 DNA reads TGCAGCGCCAAGCGGGGGGGCCGCACAGATACGCAGTATTTT. Amino acid sequence: CSAKRGGRTDTQYF.

In its sample, this clonotype was seen many times. V usage is TRBV28 and J usage is TRBJ2-7; the match to TRBD1 covers 9 bases. Germline V gives CDR1 MDHEN, CDR2 SYDVKM. V was pared by 6 bases and J by 2 bases, with 8 bases of the junction left unmatched. CDR3 length: 15 residues. The CDR3 DNA is TGTGCCAGCAGGAAGCCGACAGGGGGACCCTACGAGCAGTACGTC. Its protein product is CASRKPTGGPYEQYV.

This clonotype was counted many times. The rearrangement uses TRBV28 and TRBJ1-1; D is ambiguous. CDR1 is MDHEN and CDR2 is SYDVKM in the germline V gene. CDR3 size: 16 residues. V lost 4 bases and J lost 3, with 18 bases in between. The CDR3 nucleotides read TGTGCCAGCAGTTCAACCTCACCCTCTTGGGACACTGAAGCTTTCTTT. This codes for CASSSTSPSWDTEAFF. Variable domain in full (rest from reference TRBV28 and TRBJ1-1): DVKVTQSSRYLVKRTGEKVFLECVQDMDHENMFWYRQDPGLGLRLIYFSYDVKMKEKGDIPEGYSVSREKKERFSLILESASTNQTSMYLCASSSTSPSWDTEAFFGQGTRLTVV.

This clonotype has at least ten counts. This sequence joins TRBV30 and TRBJ2-7; D not certain. Per the germline V gene, CDR1 is GTSNPN and CDR2 is SVGIG (reference sequence). This CDR3 comprises 13 residues. Trimming left V 2 bases short and J 4 bases short, with 12 bases between. This chain's CDR3 is CAWSTPSEYEQYF. The DNA for the CDR3 is TGTGCCTGGAGTACTCCCAGTGAGTACGAGCAGTACTTC.

In this sample, this clonotype turned up many times. This chain joins TRBV7-2 and TRBJ1-1; 8 bases agree with TRBD1. The CDR3 covers 18 residues. The germline V gene encodes CDR1 SGHTA and CDR2 FQGNSA. Trimming at V came to 5 bases and at J to 5 bases, leaving 19 bases not matched to a gene. The CDR3 sequence is CASSPRRTGNEWRTEAFF. The CDR3, as DNA: TGTGCCAGCAGCCCCCGCCGGACAGGGAATGAATGGAGGACTGAAGCTTTCTTT.